The entry that follows covers one T cell receptor beta chain sequence. The protocol was immunoSEQ multiplex PCR, while the TCRdb copy is restricted to in-frame clones and leaves out a portion. The sample includes approximately 99,000 clones, 90% to 95% seen only once; the top ten take over 0.85%. The entry originates in a study of T cell changes during pregnancy in multiple sclerosis. V shed 2 bases and J 4 bases; nucleotides not matched to a gene: 16. Germline V gives CDR1 MNHNS, CDR2 SASEGT. CDR3 length: 20 amino acids. This TCR derives from a female donor with multiple sclerosis, enrolled in a pregnancy study. This sequence joins TRBV6-1 and TRBJ2-6; the match to TRBD2 covers 8 bases. The sequencing here drew on peripheral blood, taken after pregnancy. The CDR3 DNA reads TGTGCCAGCAGTGAAACAGGGATCGGGGGGGCGCCGTCCGGGGCCAACGTCCTGACTTTC. Translated: CASSETGIGGAPSGANVLTF.